Below are 18 T cell receptor beta chains sequenced from a single sample in a study of early T cells in non-severe SARS-CoV-2 infection. TCRdb fed the 5' RACE reads into MiXCR, producing one record per CDR3 protein. The repertoire holds about 110,000 distinct CDR3 sequences, with around 10% as singletons. Sequenced material: whole blood. All receptors come from an adult who was a healthcare worker with PCR-confirmed SARS-CoV-2 infection or an uninfected control (not recorded which).

The chain has TRBV11-2 and TRBJ1-5, with TRBD1 as a possible D gene (5 bases). The CDR3 sequence is 16 residues long. CDR1 is SGHAT, CDR2 FQNNGV, per germline. V dropped 5 bases and J dropped 0 bases, with 14 bases sitting between them. CDR3 in DNA: TGTGCCAGCAGCAAGCGGGGGATGTCTAGCAATCAGCCCCAGCATTTT. Amino acid sequence: CASSKRGMSSNQPQHF. Full variable domain (outside the CDR3, taken from reference TRBV11-2 and TRBJ1-5): EAGVAQSPRYKIIEKRQSVAFWCNPISGHATLYWYQQILGQGPKLLIQFQNNGVVDDSQLPKDRFSAERLKGVDSTLKIQPAKLEDSAVYLCASSKRGMSSNQPQHFGDGTRLSIL.

The chain links TRBV3-1 to TRBJ2-7; D is uncertain. Trimming cost V 1 base and J 12 bases, with 13 bases left between them. Germline CDR1 reads LGHDT; CDR2 reads YNNKEL (reference sequence). The CDR3 consists of 12 residues. The CDR3 loop reads CASSQAGTRLYF. The CDR3 DNA reads TGTGCCAGCAGCCAAGCGGGTACGCGTCTGTACTTC.

This clonotype appeared many times. V and J are TRBV5-1 and TRBJ1-6; 7 bases are a match to TRBD1. The V segment lost 2 bases and the J segment 7 bases; nucleotides outside the gene matches: 6. Germline V lookup: CDR1 SGHRS, CDR2 YFSETQ. CDR3 size: 15 residues. The CDR3 DNA follows: TGCGCCAGCAGCTTCGGCCAGGGGGGAAATTCACCCCTCCACTTT. This gives the protein CASSFGQGGNSPLHF.

This clonotype has a count of ten or more. This sequence joins TRBV5-1 and TRBJ1-6; possibly TRBD1 for D (5 bases). This CDR3 region has 15 residues. The V end was cut by 4 bases, the J end by 5 bases, with 13 bases between. CDR1 is SGHRS and CDR2 is YFSETQ in the germline V gene. CDR3: CASSPGDENNSPLHF. The CDR3 DNA reads TGCGCCAGCAGCCCTGGGGACGAAAATAATTCACCCCTCCACTTT.

This clonotype was seen ten or more times. The CDR3 DNA sequence: TGTGCCAGCAGCTTATTTAAGGGGACAGAGACCGAGCAGTACTTC. Translated: CASSLFKGTETEQYF. This chain links TRBV7-9 with TRBJ2-7; 7 bases fit TRBD1. Germline V lookup: CDR1 SEHNR, CDR2 FQNEAQ (reference sequence). The CDR3 covers 15 residues. J gave up 6 bases and V 2 bases, and 10 bases lay outside the gene matches.

This chain links TRBV3-1 with TRBJ2-1; possibly TRBD2 for D (6 bases). This CDR3 comprises 13 residues. CDR1 and CDR2 (germline): LGHDT, YNNKEL (reference sequence). Trimming took off 4 bases at V and 8 bases at J, with 12 bases between the two ends. The CDR3 loop is CASSLEGRYEQFF. The CDR3 DNA follows: TGTGCCAGCAGCCTGGAGGGACGGTATGAGCAGTTCTTC.

V is TRBV5-4 and J is TRBJ1-2; D unclear. Germline V CDR1 and CDR2: SGHNT, YYREEE (reference sequence). The CDR3 loop spans 14 amino acids. The ends were cut back, 3 bases at V and 2 bases at J, with 11 bases in the middle. CDR3 coding DNA: TGTGCCAGCAGCTATGGGGAGACGAACTATGGCTACACCTTC. It codes for CASSYGETNYGYTF. Combining the CDR3 with reference TRBV5-4 and TRBJ1-2 gives the whole variable domain ETGVTQSPTHLIKTRGQQVTLRCSSQSGHNTVSWYQQALGQGPQFIFQYYREEENGRGNFPPRFSGLQFPNYSSELNVNALELDDSALYLCASSYGETNYGYTFGSGTRLTVV.

This clonotype was detected many times. The V gene is TRBV6-2 or TRBV6-3, the J gene TRBJ2-2; D is uncertain. Germline loops: CDR1 MNHEY, CDR2 SVGEGT. Trimming removed 0 bases at V and 7 bases at J, with 12 bases between. This CDR3 region has 15 residues. DNA for the CDR3: TGTGCCAGCAGTTACTCGAGTAAGGGCTACGGGGAGCTGTTTTTT. Its translation is CASSYSSKGYGELFF.

This clonotype showed up just a few times. The gene calls are TRBV20-1 and TRBJ2-7; no definite D call. With 0 bases removed from V and 3 bases from J, the gap between germline ends came to 18 bases. Looked up from germline, CDR1 is DFQATT and CDR2 is SNEGSKA (reference sequence). The CDR3 is 16 residues long. The CDR3 loop reads CSARDEMSGNLYEQYF. The CDR3 nucleotides read TGCAGTGCTAGAGACGAAATGAGTGGCAACCTCTACGAGCAGTACTTC.

The V gene is TRBV7-2, the J gene TRBJ2-1, with D perhaps TRBD1 or TRBD2 (5 bases each). Germline V gives CDR1 SGHTA, CDR2 FQGNSA. V was pared by 8 bases and J by 5 bases, with 13 bases between. This CDR3 contains 13 residues. The CDR3 spells CASGTGTNNEQFF. Written as DNA, the CDR3 is TGTGCCAGCGGGACCGGGACCAACAATGAGCAGTTCTTC.

Many counts were recorded for this clonotype. V gene TRBV12-3 or TRBV12-4 combines with J gene TRBJ1-5, with D tentatively TRBD1 (5 bases). Trimming pared 5 bases from V and 7 bases from J, leaving 18 bases between. This CDR3 has 15 amino acids. CDR3 coding DNA: TGTGCCAGCAGTCCCCAGGGAAGGGGAGGCCAGCCCCAGCATTTT. Translation gives CASSPQGRGGQPQHF.

This clonotype was seen once. CDR3 loop: CASRGDLYNSPLHF. The CDR3 DNA reads TGTGCCAGCAGGGGAGACCTCTATAATTCACCCCTCCACTTT. The chain has TRBV2 and TRBJ1-6; the D is unclear. This CDR3 comprises 14 residues. Trimming shortened V by 6 bases and J by 3 bases, and 9 bases separated the two germline ends. Germline CDR1 is SNHLY and CDR2 is FYNNEI.

This clonotype has at least ten counts. V usage is TRBV19 and J usage is TRBJ1-2; D possibly corresponds to TRBD1 (6 bases). V was shortened by 7 bases and J by 1 base, with 19 bases between the two germline ends. This CDR3 is 16 amino acids long. Germline V lookup: CDR1 LNHDA, CDR2 SQIVND (reference sequence). CDR3 loop: CASTDAVGGLNYGYTF. For the CDR3, the DNA is TGTGCCAGTACCGACGCCGTGGGGGGGCTTAACTATGGCTACACCTTC.

V is TRBV4-2 and J is TRBJ1-5; D is perhaps TRBD1 (6 bases). The germline V gene encodes CDR1 LGHNA and CDR2 YNFKEQ. V gave up 4 bases and J gave up 3 bases, with 7 bases separating them. The CDR3 covers 13 residues. This CDR3 reads CASSRDNNQPQHF. The CDR3 DNA follows: TGTGCCAGCAGCCGGGACAACAATCAGCCCCAGCATTTT.

The V call is TRBV6-5, the J call TRBJ2-6; D unclear. The germline V gene has CDR1 MNHEY and CDR2 SVGAGI. Trimming pared 2 bases from V and 0 bases from J, leaving 11 bases between. The CDR3 spans 17 residues. The CDR3 loop reads CASSYRGRISGANVLTF. CDR3 coding DNA: TGTGCCAGCAGTTACAGAGGCAGGATCTCTGGGGCCAACGTCCTGACTTTC.

With regard to this clonotype: A much larger clonotype is one base distant, so this may be a read error. The chain is built from TRBV6-5 and TRBJ1-1; D is possibly TRBD1 (6 bases). Germline loops: CDR1 MNHEY, CDR2 SVGAGI. This CDR3 contains 16 residues. The CDR3 spells CVSTHRLRGINTEVFF. CDR3 sequence (DNA): TGTGTCAGCACTCACCGACTTAGGGGGATTAACACTGAAGTTTTCTTT.

The V and J genes are TRBV5-6 and TRBJ2-7; D uncertain. The CDR3 extends over 15 amino acids. With 0 bases removed from V and 0 bases from J, the gap between germline ends came to 10 bases. CDR1 and CDR2 from the germline V gene are SGHDT and YYEEEE. CDR3 nucleotides: TGTGCCAGCAGCTTGGGGCAGATTTACTCCTACGAGCAGTACTTC. Encoded protein: CASSLGQIYSYEQYF.

This clonotype was observed many times. The chain joins TRBV29-1 to TRBJ2-2; D gene uncertain. The CDR3 covers 14 residues. V gave up 6 bases and J gave up 5 bases, with 16 bases separating them. Germline V lookup: CDR1 SQVTM, CDR2 ANQGSEA. The CDR3 DNA reads as TGCAGCGTACGTCTCGGCATCCTAACCGGGGAGCTGTTTTTT. Its protein is CSVRLGILTGELFF.